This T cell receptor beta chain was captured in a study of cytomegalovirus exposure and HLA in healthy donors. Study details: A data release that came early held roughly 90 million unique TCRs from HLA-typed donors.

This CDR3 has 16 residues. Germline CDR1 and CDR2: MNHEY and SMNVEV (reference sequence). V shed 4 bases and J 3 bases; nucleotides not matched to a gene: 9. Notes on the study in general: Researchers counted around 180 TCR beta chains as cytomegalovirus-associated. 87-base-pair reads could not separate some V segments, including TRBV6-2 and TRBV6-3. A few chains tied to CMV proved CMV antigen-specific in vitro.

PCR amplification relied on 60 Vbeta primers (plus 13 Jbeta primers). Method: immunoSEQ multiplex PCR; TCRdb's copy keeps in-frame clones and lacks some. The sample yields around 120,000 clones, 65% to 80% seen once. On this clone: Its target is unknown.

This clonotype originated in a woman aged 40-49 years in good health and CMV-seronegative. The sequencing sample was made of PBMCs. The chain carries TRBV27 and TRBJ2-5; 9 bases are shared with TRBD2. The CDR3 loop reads CASSSVLAGVKETQYF. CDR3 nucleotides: TGTGCCAGCAGTTCCGTCTTAGCGGGAGTCAAAGAGACCCAGTACTTC.